This T cell receptor (beta chain) was found in a study of T cells after yellow fever vaccination (dated 2019 in TCRdb). Study-level background: The SMART-Seq v4 Ultra Low Input RNA kit was used to prepare libraries from fractions with low cell numbers. Two healthy male donors made up the cohort, one aged 18 to 29 years and the other aged 30 to 40 years. To track T-cell clones before and after primary and booster YFV17D yellow fever vaccination, bulk TCR alpha and beta repertoires were sequenced longitudinally. Blood was collected at multiple timepoints before and after primary and secondary immunization, and bulk PBMC replicates and cell subsets were isolated. What the study reported, not specific to this receptor: A small share of clonotypes occurred in both CD4 and CD8 compartments, likely arising from convergent recombination. After the booster, most clones that had expanded after primary vaccination were detected again (around 95% of CD4 and around 88% of CD8), suggesting broad maintenance of memory. Only a couple of donors were included in the study, so the extent to which the findings can be generalized is limited. FACS-sorted repertoires could contain abundant contaminating clonotypes from the bulk population, so computational filtering was required. Compared with the primary T-cell response, the secondary T-cell response was weaker but faster, peaking on day 5 rather than day 15.

Reading the germline V gene gives CDR1 MNHEY and CDR2 SVGAGI. There are 14 amino acids in the CDR3, from cysteine to phenylalanine inclusive. Only CDR3 DNA is held: 42 bases, read in frame from base 1. V lost 8 bases and J lost 1 base; the stretch between them is 14 bases long. A word on this clonotype: The antigen this receptor binds is unknown. Base qualities are not recorded, but no much larger clone differs from it by a single base.

Data came from an Illumina NovaSeq 6000. TCR cDNA was made using 5'RACE template switching, a step that added a universal primer site and unique molecular identifiers. Priming for cDNA synthesis came from both the TCR alpha and TCR beta constant segments. Libraries were amplified in two PCR steps, with sample barcodes and sequencing adapters added in the second step. Sequencing of libraries was done on Illumina HiSeq 2500 (2x100 bp) or NovaSeq (2x150 bp). The authors' analysis ran thus. MIGEC handled demultiplexing of reads and collapsing into UMI consensus sequences, while MiXCR performed V(D)J alignment. Vaccine-responding clonotypes were identified with edgeR using replicate PBMC samples, with FDR below 0.01 and a log2 fold change above 5 up to day 15 being required. CD4 or CD8 identity was assigned to each bulk clonotype according to whether the clonotype was present at higher abundance in the sequenced CD4 repertoire or the sequenced CD8 repertoire. TCRdb reran the public reads through fastp at Q25 and MiXCR, keeping productive beta chains. For every CDR3 protein sequence, its rows merge into one entry that carries the most common genes and DNA. TCRdb, not the original authors, processed these V and J calls. A total of approximately 260,000 distinct CDR3 sequences appear in this sample, about 5% of them only once. The ten largest clones represent less than 3.5% of the sample.

What the treatment or condition label conveys for this sample: live attenuated yellow fever vaccine strain. PBMCs were isolated from peripheral blood using a standard Ficoll-Paque protocol. Dynabeads CD4 and CD8 positive selection kits were used to isolate the CD4 and CD8 T-cell fractions. RNA was extracted with TriZol from bulk PBMCs, CD4 and CD8 fractions, and dextramer-positive and dextramer-negative fractions. The sequence was collected from a man between 18 and 29 years old who received the YFV17D yellow fever vaccine. The rearranged chain carries TRBV6-5 and TRBJ1-2, with no D gene named confidently. This specimen was CD4+ T cells sorted from PBMCs, taken on the day of the yellow fever booster vaccination. The DNA sequence is TGTGCCAGCCACGGTCGGACTTTTAACTATGGCTACACCTTC. Its protein reads: CASHGRTFNYGYTF.